The TCR beta chain described here comes from a study of T cell changes during pregnancy in multiple sclerosis. The CDR3 runs to 15 residues. CDR1 and CDR2 (germline): SNHLY, FYNNEI. The V end was cut by 6 bases, the J end by 0 bases, with 9 bases between. Sequencing used immunoSEQ multiplex PCR; TCRdb keeps in-frame clones, though not all of them. Of some 70,000 clones in the sample, around nine tenths were seen once. The rearrangement links TRBV2 to TRBJ2-6; D possibly corresponds to TRBD1 (5 bases). Here the sequenced sample was peripheral blood, taken in the second trimester of pregnancy. This clonotype was obtained from a female donor in good health, enrolled as a control in a pregnancy study. In nucleotides, the CDR3 is TGTGCCAGCAGAGGGGAAAGCTCTGGGGCCAACGTCCTGACTTTC. Protein product: CASRGESSGANVLTF.